This passage covers 21 T cell receptor beta chains from one sample sequenced in a study of shared T cell receptors in the human thymus (dated by TCRdb to the early 2020s). The library was prepared using the immunoSEQ multiplex PCR assay. Here the immuneACCESS table is served through TCRdb, limited to in-frame sequences with V and J called. Missing clones are a known gap in these copies; in checked studies unresolved V genes cover under half, and the rest lacks a known reason. In this sample the table shows 63,000 or so clones, roughly 96% of which occur a single time. The top ten clones comprise less than 0.04% of the sample. The sequenced sample was thymocytes. These TCRs come from a human donor.

This chain uses TRBV29-1 with TRBJ1-2, with D tentatively TRBD1 (5 bases). The CDR3 sequence is 13 residues long. CDR1 and CDR2 from the germline V gene are SQVTM and ANQGSEA. With 4 bases removed from V and 6 bases from J, the gap between germline ends came to 15 bases. CDR3 DNA: TGCAGCGTTGTGGGTAGGGGCGTGCATGGCTACACCTTC. Its protein is CSVVGRGVHGYTF. The full variable domain, rest sourced from reference TRBV29-1 and TRBJ1-2, is SAVISQKPSRDICQRGTSLTIQCQVDSQVTMMFWYRQQPGQSLTLIATANQGSEATYESGFVIDKFPISRPNLTFSTLTVSNMSPEDSSIYLCSVVGRGVHGYTFGSGTRLTVV.

The chain links TRBV27 to TRBJ2-1; 10 positions match TRBD2. V was pared by 6 bases and J by 12 bases, with 17 bases of the junction left unmatched. Germline CDR1 reads MNHEY; CDR2 reads SMNVEV (reference sequence). The CDR3 has 16 amino acids. The CDR3 protein is CASSPAGASGGVGQFF. In nucleotides, the CDR3 is TGTGCCAGCAGCCCTGCAGGGGCTAGCGGGGGTGTCGGGCAGTTCTTC.

V gene TRBV27 combines with J gene TRBJ1-2; 11 bases fit TRBD1. The CDR3 consists of 14 residues. Trimming removed 5 bases from V and 5 bases from J; junction bases left unmatched: 4. Looked up from germline, CDR1 is MNHEY and CDR2 is SMNVEV (reference sequence). DNA of the CDR3: TGTGCCAGCAGTATATGGGACAGGGGGTATGGCTACACCTTC. Translating gives CASSIWDRGYGYTF.

In this sample, this clone turned up once. The chain recombines TRBV19 with TRBJ1-4; 11 bases align to TRBD1. Looked up from germline, CDR1 is LNHDA and CDR2 is SQIVND (reference sequence). V was clipped by 3 bases and J by 6 bases; unmatched bases: 9. CDR3 length: 17 residues. The CDR3 nucleotides read TGTGCCAGTAGTATGGGGACAGGGGGGACGATTCATGAAAAACTGTTTTTT. It codes for CASSMGTGGTIHEKLFF. Full variable domain (rest looked up from reference TRBV19 and TRBJ1-4): DGGITQSPKYLFRKEGQNVTLSCEQNLNHDAMYWYRQDPGQGLRLIYYSQIVNDFQKGDIAEGYSVSREKKESFPLTVTSAQKNPTAFYLCASSMGTGGTIHEKLFFGSGTQLSVL.

The chain is built from TRBV4-2 and TRBJ1-2; D is uncertain. V lost 3 bases and J 4 bases, leaving 6 bases between the germline ends. Germline V gene sequence: CDR1 LGHNA, CDR2 YNFKEQ. The CDR3 consists of 12 residues. The CDR3 region has the DNA TGTGCCAGCAGCCAGGAAATCTATGGCTACACCTTC. Its translation: CASSQEIYGYTF.

The rearrangement links TRBV5-4 to TRBJ1-6; D call uncertain. V dropped 6 bases and J dropped 7 bases, with 14 bases sitting between them. This CDR3 comprises 14 residues. Germline CDR1 and CDR2: SGHNT and YYREEE (reference sequence). The CDR3 nucleotides are TGTGCCAGCACCATACAGTTGAAGAATTCACCCCTCCACTTT. Translating it yields CASTIQLKNSPLHF.

The chain employs TRBV4-3 and TRBJ2-3; 8 bases agree with TRBD2. The CDR3 is 19 residues long. V trimming: 1 base; J trimming: 4 bases; junction bases outside the gene matches: 16. The germline gives CDR1 LGHNA, CDR2 YSLEER. The CDR3 sequence is CASSQAAFIGGAWPDTQYF. DNA of the CDR3: TGCGCCAGCAGCCAAGCGGCTTTTATCGGGGGGGCCTGGCCAGATACGCAGTATTTT.

This chain connects TRBV4-1 to TRBJ2-3, with unresolved D. CDR3 length equals 19 residues. CDR1 MGHRA and CDR2 YSYEKL come from the germline V gene. The V end lost 0 bases, the J end lost 1 base, and 20 bases lay between the germline ends. The CDR3 sequence: CASSQEGEGPTEGTDTQYF. In DNA form, the CDR3 reads TGCGCCAGCAGCCAAGAAGGCGAAGGGCCAACTGAGGGCACAGATACGCAGTATTTT.

As for this clone: At one boundary the junction diverges from the germline segment, which might be a read error. CDR3 region: CASSPRGGNSEAFF. CDR3 nucleotide sequence: TGTGCCAGCAGCCCTAGGGGAGGGAACAGTGAAGCTTTCTTT. The V and J genes are TRBV7-6 and TRBJ1-1; D is possibly TRBD1 (5 bases). In germline, CDR1 is SGHVS, CDR2 FNYEAQ. The CDR3 contains 14 residues.

Here the CDR3 reads CASSLAGNRPTYEQYF. The CDR3 DNA follows: TGTGCCAGCAGCTTAGCGGGGAACAGGCCCACCTACGAGCAGTACTTC. The V call is TRBV7-9, the J call TRBJ2-7; D possibly corresponds to TRBD1 (5 bases). CDR3 size: 16 residues. Germline loops: CDR1 SEHNR, CDR2 FQNEAQ (reference sequence). V lost 0 bases and J lost 2, with 14 bases in between.

To note about this clone: At one end the junction does not follow the germline gene, possibly because of a read error. The gene calls are TRBV2 and TRBJ2-7; D ambiguous. CDR1 and CDR2 from the germline V gene are SNHLY and FYNNEI. This CDR3 region has 16 residues. The DNA of the CDR3 is TGTGCCAGCAGTGAAGAAGCGACGCCTCATTCCTACGGGCAGTACTTC. Protein product: CASSEEATPHSYGQYF.

The rearrangement links TRBV21-1 to TRBJ2-3; the D call TRBD2 from the table was never checked on the DNA. TRBV21-1 is assigned pseudogene status. CDR3 length equals 17 residues. CDR3 coding DNA: TGTGCCAGCAGCAAAGCAGGGGCGGGGGAGATCCACAGGTCGCAGTATTTT. Its translation: CASSKAGAGEIHRSQYF.

V and J are TRBV5-1 and TRBJ1-5, with D tentatively TRBD1 (5 bases). The CDR3 loop spans 13 amino acids. Germline assignment: CDR1 SGHRS and CDR2 YFSETQ. Trimming stripped 7 bases from V and 3 bases from J, with 11 bases between. CDR3 sequence (DNA): TGCGCCAGCTCGGAAGGGACCAATCAGCCCCAGCATTTT. It specifies CASSEGTNQPQHF.

The genes are TRBV15 and TRBJ2-7; 8 bases match TRBD2. This CDR3 is 16 amino acids long. Germline V gene data show CDR1 as LNHNV and CDR2 as YYDKDF (reference sequence). The ends lost 0 bases at V and 1 base at J; junction bases unmatched: 5. CDR3 sequence (DNA): TGTGCCACCAGCAGAGAGCGGGGGGTCGAGTCCTACGAGCAGTACTTC. This codes for CATSRERGVESYEQYF.

In the case of this clone: A read error may produce the germline difference seen at one junction end. The rearrangement joins TRBV4-3 to TRBJ2-3; 8 nucleotides align to TRBD1. Germline values: CDR1 LGHNA, CDR2 YSLEER. The CDR3 consists of 16 residues. The CDR3 spells CASSQEPGQATGTQYF. The CDR3 nucleotides read TGCGCCAGCAGCCAAGAGCCGGGACAGGCCACAGGTACGCAGTATTTT.

V and J are TRBV6-5 and TRBJ2-7; D perhaps matches TRBD2 (7 bases). The CDR3 covers 15 residues. CDR1 is MNHEY, CDR2 SVGAGI, per germline. The germline V and J ends were trimmed by 10 bases and 2 bases, with 21 bases remaining between them. The CDR3 DNA is TGTGCCACGAAGGGGGGGAAGGGGCGCGCCTACGAGCAGTACTTC. Translation: CATKGGKGRAYEQYF.

This clone was detected once. J is TRBJ2-7 and V is TRBV5-4; TRBD1 matches 7 bases. Unmatched junction bases numbered 6, after V lost 1 base and J lost 2 bases. The CDR3 totals 15 residues. CDR1 is SGHNT, CDR2 YYREEE, per germline (reference sequence). CDR3 sequence reads: CASSLMRQGTYEQYF. DNA for the CDR3: TGTGCCAGCAGCTTGATGCGACAGGGCACCTACGAGCAGTACTTC.

J is TRBJ2-2 and V is TRBV5-5; maybe TRBD1 (6 bases). Germline V lookup: CDR1 SGHKS, CDR2 YYEKEE (reference sequence). This CDR3 is 15 amino acids long. The V and J ends lost 4 bases and 3 bases respectively, with 13 bases between them. CDR3: CASSHGQRYTGELFF. Written as DNA, the CDR3 is TGTGCCAGCAGCCACGGACAGAGATACACCGGGGAGCTGTTTTTT. The whole variable domain, remainder taken from reference TRBV5-5 and TRBJ2-2, is DAGVTQSPTHLIKTRGQQVTLRCSPISGHKSVSWYQQVLGQGPQFIFQYYEKEERGRGNFPDRFSARQFPNYSSELNVNALLLGDSALYLCASSHGQRYTGELFFGEGSRLTVL.

The chain carries TRBV27 and TRBJ1-5; possible D gene TRBD1, 5 bases. Per the germline V gene, CDR1 is MNHEY and CDR2 is SMNVEV (reference sequence). This CDR3 contains 13 residues. Trimming cost V 3 bases and J 4 bases, with 7 bases left between them. Here the CDR3 reads CASSFGGNQPQHF. The CDR3 region has the DNA TGTGCCAGCAGTTTCGGGGGTAATCAGCCCCAGCATTTT.

V usage is TRBV11-2 and J usage is TRBJ1-5; D is unclear. Deletions cut 5 bases from V and 4 bases from J, with 15 bases between. Germline V lookup: CDR1 SGHAT, CDR2 FQNNGV. The CDR3 covers 15 residues. The CDR3 DNA reads TGTGCCAGCAGCCGGGGAGTAGACGGTAATCAGCCCCAGCATTTT. It specifies CASSRGVDGNQPQHF.

V usage is TRBV19 and J usage is TRBJ1-1; 10 nucleotides agree with TRBD1. The V and J ends lost 4 bases and 1 base, in that order; junction bases with no gene match: 6. The germline CDR1 and CDR2 sequences are LNHDA and SQIVND (reference sequence). The CDR3 extends over 16 amino acids. CDR3 loop: CASSKWTGGKNTEAFF. CDR3 in DNA: TGTGCCAGTAGTAAATGGACAGGGGGTAAGAACACTGAAGCTTTCTTT.